A selection of T cell receptor beta chains follows, all from one sample in a study of blood T cell repertoires in COVID-19. Assay: immunoSEQ multiplex PCR; the TCRdb copy retains only in-frame clones and omits some. The table shows 300,000 to 400,000 clones, with more than 75% occurring only once. Sequencing input: PBMCs or T cells enriched from blood (not recorded which). These TCRs come from a woman aged 18-29 years who had recovered from COVID-19. Each CDR3 is given with its conserved first and last residue. A D gene is named only where the DNA matches it firmly. The size entry is marked missing in some rows and otherwise reads once, few, many or a size class.

D: -
size: -
J: TRBJ1-1
V: TRBV21-1
CDR3: CASGGGAFF
DNA: TGTGCCAGCGGGGGGGGAGCTTTCTTT

D: -
size: -
J: TRBJ1-1
V: TRBV27
CDR3: CASSPQPTNTEAFF
DNA: TGTGCCAGCAGTCCACAGCCTACGAACACTGAAGCTTTCTTT

D: TRBD1
size: -
J: TRBJ2-4
V: TRBV6-5
CDR3: CASRGTDSKNIQYF
DNA: TGTGCCAGCAGAGGGACAGACTCCAAAAACATTCAGTACTTC

D: TRBD1
size: -
J: TRBJ1-2
V: TRBV27
CDR3: CASSFSGQGNYGYTF
DNA: TGTGCCAGCAGTTTCTCCGGACAGGGCAACTATGGCTACACCTTC

D: -
size: -
J: TRBJ1-2
V: TRBV7-2
CDR3: CASSLARGNYGYTF
DNA: TGTGCCAGCAGCTTAGCTAGGGGGAACTATGGCTACACCTTC

D: -
size: -
J: TRBJ1-2
V: TRBV29-1
CDR3: CSVGWTVNYGYTF
DNA: TGCAGCGTCGGGTGGACAGTCAACTATGGCTACACCTTC

D: TRBD1
size: -
J: TRBJ2-5
V: TRBV5-6
CDR3: CASSPGGRRETQYF
DNA: TGTGCCAGCAGTCCAGGGGGCCGCAGAGAGACCCAGTACTTC

D: -
size: -
J: TRBJ1-4
V: TRBV19
CDR3: CASSSGNEIEKLFF
DNA: TGTGCCAGTAGTAGCGGGAATGAAATTGAAAAACTGTTTTTT

D: -
size: -
J: TRBJ1-2
V: TRBV27
CDR3: CASRTVGNYGYTF
DNA: TGTGCCAGCAGGACAGTTGGGAACTATGGCTACACCTTC

D: -
size: -
J: TRBJ1-4
V: TRBV4-1
CDR3: CASSQDGAGVHEKLFF
DNA: TGCGCCAGCAGCCAAGATGGGGCAGGGGTCCACGAAAAACTGTTTTTT

D: -
size: -
J: TRBJ2-1
V: TRBV27
CDR3: CASSLSYINEQFF
DNA: TGTGCCAGCAGTTTATCGTACATCAATGAGCAGTTCTTC

D: TRBD1
size: -
J: TRBJ2-7
V: TRBV6-2/TRBV6-3
CDR3: CASSRPGQGYEQYF
DNA: TGTGCCAGCAGTCGTCCGGGACAGGGCTACGAGCAGTACTTC

D: TRBD2
size: few
J: TRBJ2-5
V: TRBV5-1
CDR3: CASSLYSSGRETQYF
DNA: TGCGCCAGCAGCTTGTACTCTAGCGGGAGAGAGACCCAGTACTTC

D: TRBD1
size: -
J: TRBJ2-7
V: TRBV19
CDR3: CASSPLPDRGLEQYF
DNA: TGTGCCAGTAGTCCCCTTCCGGACAGGGGGCTCGAGCAGTACTTC

D: TRBD1
size: -
J: TRBJ1-2
V: TRBV5-4
CDR3: CASSSSTRQGRYGYTF
DNA: TGTGCCAGCAGCTCGTCCACGAGACAGGGACGGTATGGCTACACCTTC

D: TRBD1
size: -
J: TRBJ1-4
V: TRBV4-1
CDR3: CASSRSSQGAENEKLFF
DNA: TGCGCCAGCAGCCGAAGCTCACAGGGGGCGGAAAATGAAAAACTGTTTTTT

D: -
size: -
J: TRBJ2-1
V: TRBV7-3
CDR3: CASSLISGSNEQFF
DNA: TGTGCCAGCAGCTTAATATCCGGGAGTAATGAGCAGTTCTTC

D: TRBD1
size: -
J: TRBJ1-6
V: TRBV27
CDR3: CASSIQGDNTPLHF
DNA: TGTGCCAGCAGCATACAGGGGGATAATACCCCCCTCCACTTT

D: TRBD1
size: -
J: TRBJ2-7
V: TRBV13
CDR3: CASRLRDRGGYEQYF
DNA: TGTGCCAGCAGACTGAGGGACAGGGGAGGTTACGAGCAGTACTTC

D: -
size: once
J: TRBJ1-2
V: TRBV3-1/TRBV3-2
CDR3: CASSPRGSGAHYGYTF
DNA: TGTGCCAGCAGCCCCCGGGGGTCGGGAGCACACTATGGCTACACCTTC

D: -
size: -
J: TRBJ1-1
V: TRBV5-4
CDR3: CASSLQGPNTEAFF
DNA: TGTGCCAGCAGCTTGCAGGGTCCGAACACTGAAGCTTTCTTT

D: TRBD1
size: -
J: TRBJ2-7
V: TRBV6-2/TRBV6-3
CDR3: CASSYGNRGTYEQYF
DNA: TGTGCCAGCAGTTACGGGAACAGGGGGACCTACGAGCAGTACTTC

D: -
size: -
J: TRBJ2-7
V: TRBV10-1
CDR3: CASSDTRQGKAEQYF
DNA: TGCGCCAGCAGTGACACGCGGCAGGGTAAGGCCGAGCAGTACTTC

D: -
size: -
J: TRBJ2-2
V: TRBV7-9
CDR3: CASSLASGELFF
DNA: TGTGCCAGCAGCTTAGCGTCGGGGGAGCTGTTTTTT

D: TRBD1
size: -
J: TRBJ1-2
V: TRBV7-9
CDR3: CASSLGAGQGNYTF
DNA: TGTGCCAGCAGCTTAGGGGCGGGACAGGGGAACTACACCTTC

D: -
size: -
J: TRBJ2-7
V: TRBV18
CDR3: CASSPELTTREQYF
DNA: TGTGCCAGCTCACCAGAATTGACAACACGGGAGCAGTACTTC

D: TRBD1
size: -
J: TRBJ1-4
V: TRBV24-1
CDR3: CATSGNRGEKLFF
DNA: TGTGCCACCAGTGGGAACAGGGGTGAAAAACTGTTTTTT

D: -
size: -
J: TRBJ1-6
V: TRBV28
CDR3: CASSFFRVGSPLHF
DNA: TGTGCCAGCAGTTTCTTCCGGGTGGGTTCACCCCTCCACTTT

D: TRBD1
size: once
J: TRBJ1-1
V: TRBV29-1
CDR3: CSVESPDREVTEAFF
DNA: TGCAGCGTTGAATCCCCGGACAGGGAGGTCACTGAAGCTTTCTTT

D: -
size: -
J: TRBJ1-5
V: TRBV7-2
CDR3: CASSLISDINQPQHF
DNA: TGTGCCAGCAGCTTAATATCTGACATTAATCAGCCCCAGCATTTT

D: TRBD1
size: -
J: TRBJ2-1
V: TRBV7-7
CDR3: CASSPAGTGLNEQFF
DNA: TGTGCTAGCAGCCCCGCCGGGACAGGGCTGAATGAGCAGTTCTTC

D: -
size: -
J: TRBJ2-5
V: TRBV5-1
CDR3: CASSLGVEVAQYF
DNA: TGCGCCAGCAGCTTGGGGGTAGAGGTAGCCCAGTACTTC

D: -
size: -
J: TRBJ2-5
V: TRBV27
CDR3: CASSLFGTREYQETQYF
DNA: TGTGCCAGCAGTTTATTTGGGACAAGGGAATACCAAGAGACCCAGTACTTC

D: TRBD2
size: few
J: TRBJ2-7
V: TRBV15
CDR3: CATSRVGGVGEQYF
DNA: TGTGCCACCAGCAGAGTTGGGGGGGTCGGAGAGCAGTACTTC

D: -
size: once
J: TRBJ1-3
V: TRBV5-6
CDR3: CASLHYYSGNTIYF
DNA: TGTGCCAGCCTACATTACTATTCTGGAAACACCATATATTTT

D: TRBD1
size: -
J: TRBJ1-5
V: TRBV2
CDR3: CASRPDRGLGQPQHF
DNA: TGTGCCAGCAGACCTGACAGGGGGCTTGGTCAGCCCCAGCATTTT

D: -
size: -
J: TRBJ2-7
V: TRBV5-1
CDR3: CASSLGGSNEQYF
DNA: TGCGCCAGCAGCCTTGGGGGCTCCAACGAGCAGTACTTC

D: TRBD2
size: -
J: TRBJ2-3
V: TRBV5-6
CDR3: CASSYPSGSTDTQYF
DNA: TGTGCCAGCAGCTACCCTAGCGGGAGCACAGATACGCAGTATTTT

D: TRBD1
size: once
J: TRBJ1-1
V: TRBV2
CDR3: CASRGVQGDTEAFF
DNA: TGTGCCAGCAGGGGGGTACAGGGGGACACTGAAGCTTTCTTT

D: -
size: -
J: TRBJ1-1
V: TRBV28
CDR3: CASSSLRGGKGDTEAFF
DNA: TGTGCCAGCAGTTCCCTGAGGGGGGGGAAAGGGGACACTGAAGCTTTCTTT

D: -
size: -
J: TRBJ2-7
V: TRBV28
CDR3: CASSLADEQYF
DNA: TGTGCCAGCAGTTTGGCGGACGAGCAGTACTTC

D: TRBD1
size: once
J: TRBJ1-1
V: TRBV27
CDR3: CASSGQGASEAFF
DNA: TGTGCCAGCTCGGGACAGGGGGCGTCTGAAGCTTTCTTT

D: -
size: -
J: TRBJ2-1
V: TRBV4-1
CDR3: CASSLLRNINEQFF
DNA: TGCGCCAGCAGCCTACTCAGGAACATCAATGAGCAGTTCTTC

D: -
size: -
J: TRBJ1-5
V: TRBV27
CDR3: CASSPWGKLNQPQHF
DNA: TGTGCCAGCAGTCCTTGGGGCAAGCTTAATCAGCCCCAGCATTTT

D: TRBD1
size: -
J: TRBJ2-7
V: TRBV5-6
CDR3: CASSRDREYEQYF
DNA: TGTGCCAGTAGCAGGGACAGGGAGTACGAGCAGTACTTC

D: TRBD1
size: -
J: TRBJ1-2
V: TRBV4-1
CDR3: CASGPGTGSPKHGYTF
DNA: TGCGCCAGCGGTCCCGGGACAGGGAGCCCCAAACATGGCTACACCTTC

D: TRBD2
size: -
J: TRBJ2-3
V: TRBV5-6
CDR3: CASSPNSGGAKDTQYF
DNA: TGTGCCAGCAGCCCTAATAGCGGGGGGGCGAAAGATACGCAGTATTTT

D: TRBD1
size: few
J: TRBJ2-2
V: TRBV6-5
CDR3: CASSFGQGTGELFF
DNA: TGTGCCAGCAGTTTTGGACAGGGGACCGGGGAGCTGTTTTTT

D: -
size: few
J: TRBJ1-5
V: TRBV4-1
CDR3: CASSQGREGNGHQPQHF
DNA: TGCGCCAGCAGCCAAGGAAGGGAGGGGAACGGGCATCAGCCCCAGCATTTT

D: TRBD1
size: -
J: TRBJ1-4
V: TRBV4-1
CDR3: CASSPASDGTAATNEKLFF
DNA: TGCGCCAGCAGCCCAGCGTCGGATGGGACAGCTGCAACTAATGAAAAACTGTTTTTT

D: -
size: -
J: TRBJ2-1
V: TRBV10-3
CDR3: CAISEIGLANEQFF
DNA: TGTGCCATCAGTGAGATTGGGTTAGCCAATGAGCAGTTCTTC

D: -
size: -
J: TRBJ2-4
V: TRBV7-9
CDR3: CASSSRWSGEQGNIQYF
DNA: TGTGCCAGCAGCTCCCGATGGTCCGGGGAGCAAGGAAACATTCAGTACTTC